The present T cell receptor beta chain was sequenced within a study of T-cell reconstitution after alpha-beta-depleted transplantation in children (dated by TCRdb to 2016 to 2018). Study-level background: Using TCR repertoire profiling, the study followed T-cell immune reconstitution in a quantitative way in children after TCRalphabeta/CD19-depleted allogeneic hematopoietic cell transplantation.

CDR1 and CDR2, looked up from the germline V gene (reference sequence), are MNHEY and SMNVEV. The CDR3 runs 14 amino acids, cysteine and phenylalanine included. Only the CDR3 region is kept as DNA, spanning 42 bases read in frame from base 1. Unmatched junction bases come to 6, with V trimmed by 8 bases and J by 2 bases. Libraries came from PCR. For sequencing, an Illumina HiSeq 2500 was employed. Molecular barcoding was employed in the preparation of TCR libraries, with unique molecular identifiers being used to normalize TCRbeta repertoire quantification. TCRdb reprocessed the public reads (quality trimming at Q25 with fastp, clone calling with MiXCR) and kept in-frame beta chains. Rows are combined by CDR3 protein, so each entry shows the most common genes and DNA. A total of around 230,000 distinct CDR3 sequences appear in this sample, roughly a sixth of them only once. The ten biggest clones cover around 44% of the sample.

Overall study outcomes, separate from this receptor: Over the following months the frequencies of hyperexpanded clones went down, and after one year T-cell counts and TCRbeta diversity were mostly credited to newly produced T cells. In some patients, the high TCRbeta diversity seen at day 60 was put down to recipient T cells and intrathymic progenitors that had survived conditioning. The apparently early recovery of alphabetaT-cell counts about two months after transplant reportedly depended on only several hundred rapidly expanded clones that came from non-depleted graft cells.

Reading the label with the study, this specimen's treatment or condition is: allogeneic hematopoietic cell transplantation with graft depleted of TCRalphabeta T cells and CD19 B cells. The transplant recipients were children given TCRalphabeta/CD19-depleted allogeneic hematopoietic cell grafts. This clonotype was seen more than once but under ten times. Its antigen remains unidentified. No quality values exist for individual bases; no much larger clone is one base distant. The TCR sequence derives from a male patient aged 2-15 years who had a stem cell transplant for acute lymphoblastic leukemia, so the T cells may come from the graft donor. The source material was PBMCs, mostly from graft donor cells, sampled 360 days after TCRalphabeta/CD19-depleted stem cell transplant. In this chain, TRBV27 is recombined with TRBJ2-7; 10 junctional bases match TRBD1. The bases are TGTGCCAGCTGTACCGGGACAGGGGCCTACGAGCAGTACTTC. It translates as CASCTGTGAYEQYF.